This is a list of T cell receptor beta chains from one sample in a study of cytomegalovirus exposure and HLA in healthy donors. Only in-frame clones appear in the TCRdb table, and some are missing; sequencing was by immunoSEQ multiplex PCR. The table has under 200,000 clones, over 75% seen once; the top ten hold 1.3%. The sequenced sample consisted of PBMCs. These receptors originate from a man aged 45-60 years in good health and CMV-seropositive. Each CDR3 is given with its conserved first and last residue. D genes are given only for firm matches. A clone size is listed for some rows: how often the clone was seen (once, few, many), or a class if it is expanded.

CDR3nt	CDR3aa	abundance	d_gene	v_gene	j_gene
TGTGCCAGCAGCTTAGGGGCCACTGAAGCTTTCTTT	CASSLGATEAFF	once	-	TRBV7-9	TRBJ1-1
TGTGCCAGCACCAGGAGAGGTCGGCAGGGAAACACAGATACGCAGTATTTT	CASTRRGRQGNTDTQYF	few	-	TRBV21-1	TRBJ2-3
TGCGCCAGCAGTTTGTCAGACAGGGGGCGCTTCACTGAAGCTTTCTTT	CASSLSDRGRFTEAFF	-	TRBD1	TRBV5-1	TRBJ1-1
TGCGCCAGCAGCCCTCAGGGGGACGGTCGTGATGGCTACACCTTC	CASSPQGDGRDGYTF	-	TRBD1	TRBV4-1	TRBJ1-2
TGTGCCAGCAGCACGCGGGGAAGGTCCTACGAGCAGTACTTC	CASSTRGRSYEQYF	-	-	TRBV21-1	TRBJ2-7
TGCGCCAGCAGCGCGGACAGGGTAGAGACCCAGTACTTC	CASSADRVETQYF	-	TRBD1	TRBV5-1	TRBJ2-5
TGTGCCAGCAGCAACTGGGGGGGGAGGAGCGGGAGGGCCGTGGAGACCCAGTACTTC	CASSNWGGRSGRAVETQYF	-	TRBD2	TRBV7-9	TRBJ2-5
TGTGCCAGCAGTTTATCCCCACTGCTCTACGAGCAGTACTTC	CASSLSPLLYEQYF	-	-	TRBV27	TRBJ2-7
TGTGCCAGCAGCTTGGCCACAGGGACCGGGGAGCTGTTTTTT	CASSLATGTGELFF	few	-	TRBV7-9	TRBJ2-2
TGTGCCAGCAGGACTAGCGGGGGCTACAATGAGCAGTTCTTC	CASRTSGGYNEQFF	-	TRBD2	TRBV28	TRBJ2-1
TGTGCCAGCAGCTTAAGGAGGGGGGGGGCCAACACCGGGGAGCTGTTTTTT	CASSLRRGGANTGELFF	-	-	TRBV7-3	TRBJ2-2
TGTGCCAGCAGCCCCAATTCGGGACAGGCCTACGAGCAGTACTTC	CASSPNSGQAYEQYF	-	TRBD1	TRBV9	TRBJ2-7
TGTGCCAGCAGCATTAGCGGGGTGAACACCGGGGAGCTGTTTTTT	CASSISGVNTGELFF	-	TRBD2	TRBV11-3	TRBJ2-2
TGTGCCAGCAGCCACTTCTACGAGCAGTACTTC	CASSHFYEQYF	-	-	TRBV6-5	TRBJ2-7
TGTGCCACCAGCAGGGCCCGAGGCGCGGCCGGGGAGCTGTTTTTT	CATSRARGAAGELFF	few	-	TRBV15	TRBJ2-2
TGTGCCAGTAGTGTAACCGGGACAGGGGGCGCCGCATCGGGAAACACCATATATTTT	CASSVTGTGGAASGNTIYF	once	TRBD1	TRBV19	TRBJ1-3